A single sample is the source of the 20 T cell receptor beta chains below, sequenced in a study of blood T cell repertoires in COVID-19. Using immunoSEQ multiplex PCR, the repertoire was profiled, and TCRdb retains in-frame clones only, with some absent. The data hold approximately 190,000 clones, with around 84% observed a single time. Sequencing input: peripheral blood. The receptors shown here come from a human donor in a cohort sampled during active COVID-19.

The rearrangement joins TRBV13 to TRBJ2-2, with 8 bases fitting TRBD2. The junction had 9 bases not matched to a gene; V was cut back by 6 bases and J by 6 bases. This CDR3 spans 15 amino acids. Germline V gene lookup returns CDR1 PRHDT and CDR2 FYEKMQ (reference sequence). The chain's CDR3 is CASSPGLGGAGELFF. CDR3 sequence (DNA): TGTGCCAGCAGTCCGGGCCTCGGGGGGGCCGGGGAGCTGTTTTTT.

The chain recombines TRBV27 with TRBJ2-1, with 10 bases lining up with TRBD1. The trim removed 2 bases at V and 5 bases at J, leaving 6 bases unmatched. Germline values: CDR1 MNHEY, CDR2 SMNVEV (reference sequence). The CDR3 covers 16 residues. The CDR3 is CASSLGTGARDNEQFF. The CDR3 DNA is TGTGCCAGCAGTTTAGGGACAGGGGCCAGGGACAATGAGCAGTTCTTC.

This clone came up a few times. This sequence joins TRBV3-1 (or the pseudogene TRBV3-2) and TRBJ1-1; the D gene is possibly TRBD1 (6 bases). Germline CDR1 reads LGHDT; CDR2 reads YNNKEL (reference sequence). The CDR3 is 14 amino acids. The V end was cut by 3 bases, the J end by 1 base, with 9 bases between. The CDR3 sequence is CASSQRGRNTEAFF. The CDR3, as DNA: TGTGCCAGCAGCCAGAGGGGGAGGAACACTGAAGCTTTCTTT.

V and J are TRBV19 and TRBJ1-1, with D perhaps TRBD1 (6 bases). Deletions cut 5 bases from V and 5 bases from J, with 12 bases between. The germline V gene encodes CDR1 LNHDA and CDR2 SQIVND (reference sequence). The length of the CDR3 is 13 residues. The CDR3 DNA reads TGTGCCAGTAGTGGTCAGGGGCGGACTGAAGCTTTCTTT. This encodes CASSGQGRTEAFF. Variable domain in full (rest from reference TRBV19 and TRBJ1-1): DGGITQSPKYLFRKEGQNVTLSCEQNLNHDAMYWYRQDPGQGLRLIYYSQIVNDFQKGDIAEGYSVSREKKESFPLTVTSAQKNPTAFYLCASSGQGRTEAFFGQGTRLTVV.

The chain joins TRBV29-1 to TRBJ2-7, with D possibly matching TRBD2 (6 bases). Trimming took 3 bases from V and 3 from J, leaving 18 bases between them. This CDR3 region has 15 residues. Per germline, CDR1 SQVTM and CDR2 ANQGSEA. The CDR3 sequence is CSVERARAGHYEQYF. CDR3 nucleotide sequence: TGCAGCGTTGAGAGGGCCAGAGCGGGTCACTACGAGCAGTACTTC.

This clone was counted between two and nine times. The rearrangement joins TRBV15 to TRBJ1-2, with D unresolved. The germline V gene encodes CDR1 LNHNV and CDR2 YYDKDF (reference sequence). The CDR3 covers 12 residues. The V end was cut by 1 base, the J end by 5 bases, with 5 bases between. The DNA of the CDR3 is TGTGCCACCAGCAGAGCAGATTATGGCTACACCTTC. Its protein product is CATSRADYGYTF.

This chain connects TRBV5-1 to TRBJ2-3, with D possibly matching TRBD1 (5 bases). Looked up from germline, CDR1 is SGHRS and CDR2 is YFSETQ. The CDR3 runs to 13 residues. In DNA form, the CDR3 reads TGCTCAACAGGATCCTCCTCGGAAGATACGCAGTATTTT. Encoded protein: CSTGSSSEDTQYF. Supplemented by reference TRBV5-1 and TRBJ2-3, the full variable domain reads KAGVTQTPRYLIKTRGQQVTLSCSPISGHRSVSWYQQTPGQGLQFLFEYFSETQRNKGNFPGRFSGRQFSNSRSEMNVSTLELGDSALYLCSTGSSSEDTQYFGPGTRLTVL.

The CDR3 DNA follows: TGTGCCAGTAGTATGGGAGGGGGGGCAGATACGCAGTATTTT. It translates to CASSMGGGADTQYF. The V call is TRBV19, the J call TRBJ2-3, with TRBD2 as a possible D gene (7 bases). The germline gives CDR1 LNHDA, CDR2 SQIVND (reference sequence). The CDR3 consists of 14 residues. V lost 3 bases and J 4 bases, leaving 11 bases between the germline ends.

This chain links TRBV29-1 with TRBJ1-1; no definite D call. The germline V and J ends were trimmed by 6 bases and 6 bases, with 14 bases remaining between them. CDR3 length: 12 residues. Germline V gene data show CDR1 as SQVTM and CDR2 as ANQGSEA. CDR3 nucleotide sequence: TGCAGCGTCGGCCAGGCGAGCTCTGAAGCTTTCTTT. The encoded protein is CSVGQASSEAFF.

The chain has TRBV11-2 and TRBJ2-1; tentatively, D is TRBD2 (5 bases). The germline V and J ends were trimmed by 0 bases and 7 bases, with 10 bases remaining between them. Germline CDR1 SGHAT, CDR2 FQNNGV. This CDR3 has 14 residues. CDR3 in DNA: TGTGCCAGCAGCTTAGATCTAACGGGGAATGAGCAGTTCTTC. Protein: CASSLDLTGNEQFF.

The CDR3 sequence: CASSLAIQGETQYF. For the CDR3, the DNA is TGTGCCAGCAGTTTGGCAATACAGGGGGAGACCCAGTACTTC. The chain links TRBV28 to TRBJ2-5; 7 bases are shared with TRBD1. The CDR3 covers 14 residues. Looked up from germline, CDR1 is MDHEN and CDR2 is SYDVKM. V shed 3 bases, J shed 5 bases, and the junction held 6 bases outside the gene matches.

V usage is TRBV20-1 and J usage is TRBJ2-2; a possible D gene is TRBD1 (6 bases). This CDR3 region has 13 residues. The V and J ends lost 3 bases and 6 bases respectively, with 11 bases between them. Germline V gene lookup returns CDR1 DFQATT and CDR2 SNEGSKA (reference sequence). CDR3 DNA sequence: TGCAGTGCTAGTCCGAACAGGGCCGGGGAGCTGTTTTTT. Encoded protein: CSASPNRAGELFF.

This clone was found a few times. The chain joins TRBV5-1 to TRBJ2-6, with a tentative D call TRBD2 (5 bases). The CDR3 is 14 residues long. The germline gives CDR1 SGHRS, CDR2 YFSETQ. Trimming stripped 6 bases from V and 0 bases from J, with 7 bases between. The CDR3 bases are TGCGCCAGCATGGACTCCTCTGGGGCCAACGTCCTGACTTTC. Protein: CASMDSSGANVLTF.

This chain uses TRBV7-8 with TRBJ1-5; tentative D call: TRBD1 (5 bases). With 0 bases removed from V and 9 bases from J, the gap between germline ends came to 18 bases. This CDR3 contains 16 residues. The germline CDR1 and CDR2 sequences are SGHVS and FQNEAQ. The CDR3 DNA is TGTGCCAGCAGCTTAGCATTAGGGATGCGGGGCGGGCCCCAGCATTTT. It codes for CASSLALGMRGGPQHF.

The gene calls are TRBV5-5 and TRBJ2-7, with D possibly being TRBD2 (5 bases). V was cut by 2 bases and J by 0 bases, with 12 bases left in between. The CDR3 extends over 15 amino acids. Per the germline V gene, CDR1 is SGHKS and CDR2 is YYEKEE (reference sequence). DNA of the CDR3: TGTGCCAGCAGCTTTGGAGGCGCGAGCTCCTACGAGCAGTACTTC. Amino acid sequence: CASSFGGASSYEQYF.

This rearrangement joins TRBV7-9 to TRBJ1-6, with D maybe TRBD1 (6 bases). With 5 bases removed from V and 7 bases from J, the gap between germline ends came to 9 bases. Germline V gives CDR1 SEHNR, CDR2 FQNEAQ (reference sequence). CDR3 length: 13 residues. CDR3 amino acids: CASSGGPNSPLHF. CDR3 sequence (DNA): TGTGCCAGCAGCGGGGGCCCGAATTCACCCCTCCACTTT.

This clone has more than one count but fewer than ten. This sequence joins TRBV28 and TRBJ1-5, with TRBD1 identical over 9 bases. In germline, CDR1 is MDHEN, CDR2 SYDVKM. The J segment lost 6 bases and the V segment lost 6 bases, leaving 15 bases of the junction unmatched. CDR3 length equals 17 residues. CDR3 sequence (DNA): TGTGCCAGCAGGCTTACCAAAGACCGGGACAGGGTTCAGCCCCAGCATTTT. Protein sequence: CASRLTKDRDRVQPQHF.

This chain joins TRBV7-9 and TRBJ2-3; 9 bases map to TRBD1. This CDR3 spans 18 amino acids. Germline V CDR1 and CDR2: SEHNR, FQNEAQ (reference sequence). J lost 1 base, V lost 4 bases, and 12 bases had no gene match. In DNA form, the CDR3 reads TGTGCCAGCAGCTCCCCAGGTTACGGGACAGGGCGCACAGATACGCAGTATTTT. Protein product: CASSSPGYGTGRTDTQYF.

Of note for this clone: Within the sample, other DNA sequences also encode this same CDR3. J is TRBJ2-5 and V is TRBV19; tentatively, D is TRBD2 (5 bases). The CDR3 length is 13 residues. Per the germline V gene, CDR1 is LNHDA and CDR2 is SQIVND (reference sequence). V shed 5 bases and J shed 4 bases, with 11 bases lying between them. The CDR3 loop is CASSAQGGETQYF. CDR3 DNA sequence: TGTGCCAGTAGTGCCCAAGGAGGAGAGACCCAGTACTTC.

This clone was picked up a small number of times. Other nucleotide sequences in the sample specify the same CDR3. The V and J genes are TRBV5-4 and TRBJ1-1; D possibly corresponds to TRBD1 (5 bases). V was shortened by 0 bases and J by 1 base, with 7 bases between the two germline ends. CDR3 length: 14 amino acids. CDR1 is SGHNT and CDR2 is YYREEE in the germline V gene (reference sequence). The CDR3 sequence is CASSLGRENTEAFF. CDR3 nucleotides: TGTGCCAGCAGCTTGGGCAGGGAGAACACTGAAGCTTTCTTT.